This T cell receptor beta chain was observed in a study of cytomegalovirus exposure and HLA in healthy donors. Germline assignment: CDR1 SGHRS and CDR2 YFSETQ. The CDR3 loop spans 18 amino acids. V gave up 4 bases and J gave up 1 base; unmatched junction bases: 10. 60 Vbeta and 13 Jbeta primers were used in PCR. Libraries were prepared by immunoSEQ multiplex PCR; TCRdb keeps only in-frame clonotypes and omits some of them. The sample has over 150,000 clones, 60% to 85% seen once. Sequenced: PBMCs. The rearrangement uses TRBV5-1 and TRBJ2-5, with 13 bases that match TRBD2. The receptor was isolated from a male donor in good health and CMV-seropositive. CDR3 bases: TGCGCCAGCAGCCTCCCACGGACTAGCGGGGGCCGCCAAGAGACCCAGTACTTC. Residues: CASSLPRTSGGRQETQYF.